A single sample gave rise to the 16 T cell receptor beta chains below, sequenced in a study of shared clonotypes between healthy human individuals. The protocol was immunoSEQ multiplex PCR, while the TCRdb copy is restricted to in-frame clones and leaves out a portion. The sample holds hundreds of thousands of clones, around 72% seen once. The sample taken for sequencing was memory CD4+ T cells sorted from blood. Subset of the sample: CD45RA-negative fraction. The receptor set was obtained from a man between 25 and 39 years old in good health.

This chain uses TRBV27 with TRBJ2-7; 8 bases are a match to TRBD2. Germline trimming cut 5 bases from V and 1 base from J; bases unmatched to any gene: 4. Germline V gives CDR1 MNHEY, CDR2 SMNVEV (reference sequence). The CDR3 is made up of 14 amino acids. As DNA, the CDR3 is TGTGCCAGCAGTATGGAGCGGGGGTCCTACGAGCAGTACTTC. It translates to CASSMERGSYEQYF.

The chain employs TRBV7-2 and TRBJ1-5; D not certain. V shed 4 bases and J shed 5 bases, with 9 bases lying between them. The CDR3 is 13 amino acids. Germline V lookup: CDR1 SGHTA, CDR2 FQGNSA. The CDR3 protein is CASSSRRDQPQHF. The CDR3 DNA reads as TGTGCCAGCAGCTCCCGACGAGATCAGCCCCAGCATTTT.

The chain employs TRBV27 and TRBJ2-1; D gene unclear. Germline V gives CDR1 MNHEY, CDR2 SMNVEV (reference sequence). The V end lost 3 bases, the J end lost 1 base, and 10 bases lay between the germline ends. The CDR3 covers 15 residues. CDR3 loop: CASSLERRSYNEQFF. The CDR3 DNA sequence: TGTGCCAGCAGTTTGGAAAGGAGATCCTACAATGAGCAGTTCTTC.

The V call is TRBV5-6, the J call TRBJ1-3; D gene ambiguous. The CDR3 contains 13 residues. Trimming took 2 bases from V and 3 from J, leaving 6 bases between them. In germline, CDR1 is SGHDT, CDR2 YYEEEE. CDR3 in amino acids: CASSFSDGNTIYF. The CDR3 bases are TGTGCCAGCAGCTTCTCTGATGGAAACACCATATATTTT.

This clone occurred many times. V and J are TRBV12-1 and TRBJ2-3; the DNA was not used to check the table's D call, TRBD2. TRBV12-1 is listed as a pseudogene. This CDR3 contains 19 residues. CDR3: CASSLGTSGRAGVTDTQYF. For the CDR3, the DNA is TGTGCCAGCAGCCTCGGGACTAGCGGGAGGGCCGGTGTAACAGATACGCAGTATTTT.

As DNA, the CDR3 is TGTGCCAGCAGTATGGGACAGGGAGCCGGCTACACCTTC. This sequence encodes CASSMGQGAGYTF. This chain connects TRBV2 to TRBJ1-2, with 9 bases fitting TRBD1. The germline gives CDR1 SNHLY, CDR2 FYNNEI. J was trimmed by 8 bases and V by 5 bases; bases with no gene match: 6. The CDR3 spans 13 residues.

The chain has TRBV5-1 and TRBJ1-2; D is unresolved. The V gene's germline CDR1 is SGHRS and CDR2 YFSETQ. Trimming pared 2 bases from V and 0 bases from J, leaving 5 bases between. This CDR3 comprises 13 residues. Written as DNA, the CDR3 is TGCGCCAGCAGCTTTGGGACTAACTATGGCTACACCTTC. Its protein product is CASSFGTNYGYTF.

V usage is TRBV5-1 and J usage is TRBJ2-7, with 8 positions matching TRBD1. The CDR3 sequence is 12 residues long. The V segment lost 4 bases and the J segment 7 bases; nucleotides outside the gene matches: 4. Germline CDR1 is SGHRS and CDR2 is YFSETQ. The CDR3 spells CASSVGQAEQYF. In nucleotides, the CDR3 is TGCGCCAGCAGCGTGGGACAGGCTGAGCAGTACTTC.

The CDR3 loop reads CASSSLQGAGEQYF. In DNA, the CDR3 is TGCGCCAGCAGTTCGCTCCAGGGAGCGGGGGAGCAGTACTTC. The chain carries TRBV10-1 and TRBJ2-7; 7 bases agree with TRBD2. The CDR3 contains 14 residues. Germline V lookup: CDR1 WNHNN, CDR2 SYGVQD (reference sequence). With V trimmed by 5 bases and J by 7 bases, 11 bases remained unmatched.

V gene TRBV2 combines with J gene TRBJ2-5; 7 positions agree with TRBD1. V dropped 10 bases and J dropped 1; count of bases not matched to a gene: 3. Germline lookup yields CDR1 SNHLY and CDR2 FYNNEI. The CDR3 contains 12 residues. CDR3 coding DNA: TGTGCCACCCACAGGGGCCAAGAGACCCAGTACTTC. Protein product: CATHRGQETQYF.

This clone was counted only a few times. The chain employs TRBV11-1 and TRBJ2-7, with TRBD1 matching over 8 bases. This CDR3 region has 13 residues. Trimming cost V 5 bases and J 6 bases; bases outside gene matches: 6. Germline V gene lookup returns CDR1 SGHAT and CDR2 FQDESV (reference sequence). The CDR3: CASSIDRGAEQYF. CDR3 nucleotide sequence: TGTGCCAGCAGCATAGACAGGGGAGCCGAGCAGTACTTC.

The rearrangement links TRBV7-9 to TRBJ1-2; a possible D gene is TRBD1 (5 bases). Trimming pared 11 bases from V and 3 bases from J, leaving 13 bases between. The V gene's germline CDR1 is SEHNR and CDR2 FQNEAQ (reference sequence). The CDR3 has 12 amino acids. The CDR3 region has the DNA TGTGCCGCGGGGGGGGGAGACTATGGCTACACCTTC. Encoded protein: CAAGGGDYGYTF. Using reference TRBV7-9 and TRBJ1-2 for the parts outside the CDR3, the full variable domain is DTGVSQNPRHKITKRGQNVTFRCDPISEHNRLYWYRQTLGQGPEFLTYFQNEAQLEKSRLLSDRFSAERPKGSFSTLEIQRTEQGDSAMYLCAAGGGDYGYTFGSGTRLTVV.

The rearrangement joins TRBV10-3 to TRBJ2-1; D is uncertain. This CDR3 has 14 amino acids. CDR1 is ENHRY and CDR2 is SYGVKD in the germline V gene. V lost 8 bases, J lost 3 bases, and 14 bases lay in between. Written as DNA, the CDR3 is TGTGCCATCGGCGTCGAGGCCCTCTACAATGAGCAGTTCTTC. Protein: CAIGVEALYNEQFF.

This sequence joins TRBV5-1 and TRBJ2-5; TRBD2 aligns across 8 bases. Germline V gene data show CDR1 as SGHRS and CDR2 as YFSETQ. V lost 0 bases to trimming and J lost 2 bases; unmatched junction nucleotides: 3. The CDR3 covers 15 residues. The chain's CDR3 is CASSLGASGQETQYF. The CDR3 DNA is TGCGCCAGCAGCTTGGGGGCTAGCGGGCAAGAGACCCAGTACTTC.

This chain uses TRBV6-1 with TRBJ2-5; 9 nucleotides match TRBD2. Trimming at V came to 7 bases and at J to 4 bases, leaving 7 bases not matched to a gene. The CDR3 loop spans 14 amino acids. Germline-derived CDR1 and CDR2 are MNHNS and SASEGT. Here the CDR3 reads CASTDAGGVETQYF. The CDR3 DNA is TGTGCCAGCACCGATGCGGGAGGGGTAGAGACCCAGTACTTC.

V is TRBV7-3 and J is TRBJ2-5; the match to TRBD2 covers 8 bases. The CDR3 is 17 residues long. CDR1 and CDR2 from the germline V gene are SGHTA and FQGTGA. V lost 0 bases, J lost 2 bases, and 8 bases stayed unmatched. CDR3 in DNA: TGTGCCAGCAGCTTAACGGGGTTAGCGGGACCACAAGAGACCCAGTACTTC. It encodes CASSLTGLAGPQETQYF.